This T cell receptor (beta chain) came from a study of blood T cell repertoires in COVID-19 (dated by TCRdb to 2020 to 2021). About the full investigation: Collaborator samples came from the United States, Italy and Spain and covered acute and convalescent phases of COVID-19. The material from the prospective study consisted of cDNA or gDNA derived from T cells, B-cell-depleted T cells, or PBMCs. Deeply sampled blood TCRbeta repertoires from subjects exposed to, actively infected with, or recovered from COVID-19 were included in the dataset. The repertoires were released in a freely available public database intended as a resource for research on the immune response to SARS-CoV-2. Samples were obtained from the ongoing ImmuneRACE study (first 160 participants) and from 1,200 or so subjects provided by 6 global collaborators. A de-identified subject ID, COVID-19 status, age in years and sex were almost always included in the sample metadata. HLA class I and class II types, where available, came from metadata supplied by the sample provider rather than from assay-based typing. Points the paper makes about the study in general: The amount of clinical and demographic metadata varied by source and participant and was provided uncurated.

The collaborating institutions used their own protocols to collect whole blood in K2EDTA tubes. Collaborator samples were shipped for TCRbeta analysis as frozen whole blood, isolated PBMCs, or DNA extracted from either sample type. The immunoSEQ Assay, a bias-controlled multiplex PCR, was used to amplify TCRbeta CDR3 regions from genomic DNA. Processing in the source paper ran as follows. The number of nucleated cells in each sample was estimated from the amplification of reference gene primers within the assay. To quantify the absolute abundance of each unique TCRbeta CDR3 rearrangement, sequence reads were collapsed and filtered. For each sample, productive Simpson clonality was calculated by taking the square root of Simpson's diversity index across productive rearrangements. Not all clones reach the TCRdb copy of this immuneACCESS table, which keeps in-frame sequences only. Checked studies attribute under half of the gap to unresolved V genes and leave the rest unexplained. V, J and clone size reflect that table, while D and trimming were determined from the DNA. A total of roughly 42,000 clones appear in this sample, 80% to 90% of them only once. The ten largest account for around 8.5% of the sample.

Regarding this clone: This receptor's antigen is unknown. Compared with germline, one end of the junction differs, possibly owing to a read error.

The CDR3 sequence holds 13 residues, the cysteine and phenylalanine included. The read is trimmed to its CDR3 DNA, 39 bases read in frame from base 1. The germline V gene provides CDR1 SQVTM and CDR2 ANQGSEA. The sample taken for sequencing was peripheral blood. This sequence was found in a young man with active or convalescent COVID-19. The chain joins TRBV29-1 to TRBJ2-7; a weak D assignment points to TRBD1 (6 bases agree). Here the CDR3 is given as CSVQEQGAYEQYF. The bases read TGCAGCGTTCAAGAACAGGGAGCCTACGAGCAGTACTTC.